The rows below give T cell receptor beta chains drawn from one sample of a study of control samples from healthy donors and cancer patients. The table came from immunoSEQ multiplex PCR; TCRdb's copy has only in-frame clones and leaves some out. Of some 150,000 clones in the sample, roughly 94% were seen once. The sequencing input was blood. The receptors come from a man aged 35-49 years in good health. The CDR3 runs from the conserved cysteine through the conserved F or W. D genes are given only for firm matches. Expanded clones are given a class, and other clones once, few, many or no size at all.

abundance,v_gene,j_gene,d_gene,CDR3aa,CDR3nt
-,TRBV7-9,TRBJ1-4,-,CASSGLVDRGSITNEKLFF,TGTGCCAGCAGCGGATTAGTGGATCGGGGGAGTATAACTAATGAAAAACTGTTTTTT
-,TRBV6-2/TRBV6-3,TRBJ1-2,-,CASSYSTLGGYTF,TGTGCCAGCAGTTACTCCACCCTCGGGGGCTACACCTTC
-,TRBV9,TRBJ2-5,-,CASSRSGETQYF,TGTGCCAGCAGTAGGAGCGGAGAGACCCAGTACTTC
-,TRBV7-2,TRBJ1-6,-,CASSLGLLGSSYNSPLHF,TGTGCCAGCAGCTTAGGCTTGCTAGGGAGCTCCTATAATTCACCCCTCCACTTT
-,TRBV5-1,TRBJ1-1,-,CASSLVGGTTNTEAFF,TGCGCCAGCAGCTTGGTGGGGGGGACCACAAACACTGAAGCTTTCTTT
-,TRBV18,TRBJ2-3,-,CASSKTRGGSTDTQYF,TGTGCCAGCTCGAAAACTAGGGGCGGTAGCACAGATACGCAGTATTTT
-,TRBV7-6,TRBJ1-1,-,CASSLAPEGGTEAFF,TGTGCCAGCAGCTTAGCGCCTGAGGGGGGCACTGAAGCTTTCTTT
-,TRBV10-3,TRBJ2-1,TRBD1,CAISAGQGVNEQFF,TGTGCCATCAGTGCGGGACAGGGGGTAAATGAGCAGTTCTTC
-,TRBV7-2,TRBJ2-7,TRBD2,CASSPRLAGGYEQYF,TGTGCCAGCAGCCCACGACTAGCGGGGGGCTACGAGCAGTACTTC
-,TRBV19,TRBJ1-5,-,CASSIMDRLYSNQPQHF,TGTGCCAGTAGTATCATGGACCGACTTTATAGCAATCAGCCCCAGCATTTT
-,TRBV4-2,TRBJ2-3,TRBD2,CASSPTSGGYPSTDTQYF,TGTGCCAGCAGCCCGACTAGCGGGGGTTACCCTAGCACAGATACGCAGTATTTT
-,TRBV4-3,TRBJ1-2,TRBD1,CASSQTGTGGHGYTF,TGCGCCAGCAGCCAAACCGGGACAGGGGGTCATGGCTACACCTTC
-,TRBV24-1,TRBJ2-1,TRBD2,CATSGSHLGEGRNNEQFF,TGTGCCACCAGTGGTTCACACTTGGGGGAGGGCAGGAACAATGAGCAGTTCTTC
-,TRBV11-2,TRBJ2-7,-,CASSSSYEQYF,TGTGCCAGCAGCTCTAGCTACGAGCAGTACTTC
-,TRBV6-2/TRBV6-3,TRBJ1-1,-,CASSTFMNTEAFF,TGTGCCAGCAGCACGTTCATGAACACTGAAGCTTTCTTT
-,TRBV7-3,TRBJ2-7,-,CASSPSHRTDVQYF,TGTGCCAGCAGCCCCTCCCATCGGACAGATGTGCAGTACTTC
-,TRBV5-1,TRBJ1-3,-,CASRLRDSSSGNTIYF,TGCGCCAGCAGACTCAGGGACTCCTCCTCTGGAAACACCATATATTTT
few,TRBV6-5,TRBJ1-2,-,CASSHRGLGYTF,TGTGCCAGCAGTCACCGGGGTCTTGGCTACACCTTC
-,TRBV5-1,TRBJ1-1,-,CASSWPPSEAFF,TGCGCCAGCAGTTGGCCCCCCTCAGAAGCTTTCTTT
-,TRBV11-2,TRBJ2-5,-,CASSLVTSWTQYF,TGTGCCAGCAGCTTAGTTACCTCCTGGACCCAGTACTTC
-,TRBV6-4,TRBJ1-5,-,CASSEDHSNQPQHF,TGTGCCAGCAGTGAAGACCATAGCAATCAGCCCCAGCATTTT
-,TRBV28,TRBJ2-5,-,CASSLTGETQYF,TGTGCCAGCAGCCTTACTGGGGAGACCCAGTACTTC
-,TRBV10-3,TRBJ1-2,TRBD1,CAISGFGTAMGYTF,TGTGCCATCAGTGGGTTCGGGACAGCCATGGGCTACACCTTC
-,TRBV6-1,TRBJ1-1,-,CASSESAGAFF,TGTGCCAGCAGTGAGTCGGCCGGAGCTTTCTTT
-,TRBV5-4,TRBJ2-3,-,CASSLGRPTTDTQYF,TGTGCCAGCAGCTTGGGGAGACCCACCACAGATACGCAGTATTTT
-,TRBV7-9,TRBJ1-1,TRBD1,CASSFVATGGTEAFF,TGTGCCAGCAGCTTTGTCGCGACAGGGGGCACTGAAGCTTTCTTT
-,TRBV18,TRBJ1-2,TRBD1,CASSRGTGANYGYTF,TGTGCCAGCTCACGGGGGACAGGGGCTAACTATGGCTACACCTTC
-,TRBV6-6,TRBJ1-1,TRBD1,CASSPWDRGNMNTEAFF,TGTGCCAGCAGTCCCTGGGACAGGGGGAACATGAACACTGAAGCTTTCTTT
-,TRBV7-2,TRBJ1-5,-,CASSLGYREMNQPQHF,TGTGCCAGCAGCTTAGGATACAGGGAGATGAATCAGCCCCAGCATTTT
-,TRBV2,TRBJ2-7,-,CASSEVSELWGYEQYF,TGTGCCAGCAGTGAAGTGTCGGAGCTTTGGGGCTACGAGCAGTACTTC
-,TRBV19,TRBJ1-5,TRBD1,CATSGQGRVQPQHF,TGTGCCACCTCCGGACAGGGGAGGGTTCAGCCCCAGCATTTT
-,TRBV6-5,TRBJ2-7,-,CASSRGDHEQYF,TGTGCCAGCAGTAGGGGGGACCACGAGCAGTACTTC
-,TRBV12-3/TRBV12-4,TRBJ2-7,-,CASAFSSPYEQYF,TGTGCCAGCGCCTTTTCCTCACCCTACGAGCAGTACTTC
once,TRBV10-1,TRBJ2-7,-,CASSDSSYEQYF,TGCGCCAGCAGTGACAGCTCCTACGAGCAGTACTTC
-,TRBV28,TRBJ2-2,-,CASSPLVGTGELFF,TGTGCCAGCAGTCCGCTGGTCGGGACCGGGGAGCTGTTTTTT